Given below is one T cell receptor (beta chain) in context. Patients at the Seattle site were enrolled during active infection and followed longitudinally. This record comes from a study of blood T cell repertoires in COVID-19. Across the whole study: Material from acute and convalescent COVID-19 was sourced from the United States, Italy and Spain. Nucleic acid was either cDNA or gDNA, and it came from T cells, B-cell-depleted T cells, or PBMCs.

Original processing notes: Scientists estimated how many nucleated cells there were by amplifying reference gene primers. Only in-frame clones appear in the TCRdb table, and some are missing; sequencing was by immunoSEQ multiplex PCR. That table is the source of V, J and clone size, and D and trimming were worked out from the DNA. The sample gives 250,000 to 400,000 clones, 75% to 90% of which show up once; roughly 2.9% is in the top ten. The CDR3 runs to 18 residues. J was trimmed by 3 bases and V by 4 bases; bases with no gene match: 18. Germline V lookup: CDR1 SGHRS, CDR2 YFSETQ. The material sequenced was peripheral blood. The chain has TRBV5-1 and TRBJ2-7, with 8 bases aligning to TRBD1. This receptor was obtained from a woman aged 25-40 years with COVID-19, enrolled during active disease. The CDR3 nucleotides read TGCGCCAGCAGCGCGCGGGACAGGACCCTCGGACCGTTCTACGAGCAGTACTTC. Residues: CASSARDRTLGPFYEQYF.